These 25 T cell receptor beta chains originate from one sample sequenced in a study of T cells after yellow fever vaccination. TCRdb processed the 5' RACE reads anew with MiXCR; each CDR3 protein has one entry. The table records some 300,000 distinct CDR3 sequences, 7.5% to 9% of them present only once. This sample comprised CD4+ T cells sorted from PBMCs, obtained 5 days after the yellow fever booster vaccination. These receptors were collected from a man aged 18 to 29 who received the YFV17D yellow fever vaccine.

This clonotype was seen a few times. This chain uses TRBV6-2 or TRBV6-3 with TRBJ2-3; D gene ambiguous. V dropped 3 bases and J dropped 5 bases, with 6 bases sitting between them. Germline CDR1 MNHEY, CDR2 SVGEGT. The CDR3 length is 12 residues. CDR3 sequence reads: CASSYPGDTQYF. The CDR3 DNA sequence: TGTGCCAGCAGTTATCCTGGAGATACGCAGTATTTT.

This clonotype was observed a handful of times. The V call is TRBV20-1, the J call TRBJ1-6; TRBD1 might be the D (5 bases). This CDR3 has 14 amino acids. Trimming pared 0 bases from V and 10 bases from J, leaving 13 bases between. Germline V gene sequence: CDR1 DFQATT, CDR2 SNEGSKA (reference sequence). CDR3 amino acids: CSAREGPPGSPLHF. CDR3 DNA sequence: TGCAGTGCTAGAGAGGGACCTCCTGGGTCACCCCTCCACTTT.

The rearrangement links TRBV28 to TRBJ1-1, with TRBD1 as a possible D gene (5 bases). The CDR3 contains 14 residues. Germline CDR1 and CDR2: MDHEN and SYDVKM. Trimming took off 5 bases at V and 0 bases at J, with 10 bases between the two ends. CDR3 coding DNA: TGTGCCAGCAGTCCCCCAGGGATGAACACTGAAGCTTTCTTT. Its translation: CASSPPGMNTEAFF.

This clonotype has only a few counts. This chain connects TRBV18 to TRBJ1-1, with 10 bases identical to TRBD1. In germline, CDR1 is KGHSH, CDR2 LQKENI. The V and J ends lost 7 bases and 4 bases, in that order; junction bases with no gene match: 3. The CDR3 has 13 amino acids. The DNA of the CDR3 is TGTGCCAGCTACCGGACAGGGGGCACTGAAGCTTTCTTT. It codes for CASYRTGGTEAFF. The variable domain in full, with the rest retrieved from reference TRBV18 and TRBJ1-1, is NAGVMQNPRHLVRRRGQEARLRCSPMKGHSHVYWYRQLPEEGLKFMVYLQKENIIDESGMPKERFSAEFPKEGPSILRIQQVVRGDSAAYFCASYRTGGTEAFFGQGTRLTVV.

This clonotype was counted between two and nine times. The rearrangement joins TRBV2 to TRBJ2-1, with a possible D match to TRBD1 (8 bases). The germline V gene has CDR1 SNHLY and CDR2 FYNNEI. The ends were cut back, 4 bases at V and 8 bases at J, with 18 bases in the middle. The length of the CDR3 is 15 residues. The CDR3 DNA is TGTGCCAGCAGTGTAGGACAGGGAGGGGGGGATGAGCAGTTCTTC. Its translation is CASSVGQGGGDEQFF.

The chain combines TRBV12-3 or TRBV12-4 with TRBJ2-5; D is possibly TRBD1 (6 bases). The CDR3 length is 16 residues. Between the trimmed V and J ends, which lost 3 bases and 7 bases, there was a span of 21 bases. This chain's CDR3 is CASSFPSSGVLGTQYF. The DNA for the CDR3 is TGTGCCAGCAGTTTCCCCAGCTCAGGGGTTTTAGGGACCCAGTACTTC.

The chain links TRBV24-1 to TRBJ1-5, with D uncertain. The V end lost 4 bases, the J end lost 0 bases, and 9 bases lay between the germline ends. This CDR3 comprises 15 residues. Germline-derived CDR1 and CDR2 are KGHDR and SFDVKD. CDR3 coding DNA: TGTGCCACCAGTGAGGGAGCAAATAGCAATCAGCCCCAGCATTTT. It translates to CATSEGANSNQPQHF.

In this sample, this clonotype turned up many times. The CDR3 DNA sequence: TGCGCCAGCAGCCAAGTATTCATTGGACAGGGGATCACAGATACGCAGTATTTT. Encoded protein: CASSQVFIGQGITDTQYF. V is TRBV4-3 and J is TRBJ2-3, with 9 bases that match TRBD1. With 1 base clipped from V and 2 bases from J, the junction kept 10 bases outside the gene matches. CDR3 size: 18 residues. CDR1 LGHNA and CDR2 YSLEER come from the germline V gene.

V is TRBV7-2 and J is TRBJ2-5; either TRBD1 or TRBD2 may supply D (5 bases each). The CDR3 extends over 16 amino acids. Trimming shortened V by 5 bases and J by 4 bases, and 20 bases separated the two germline ends. Germline V gives CDR1 SGHTA, CDR2 FQGNSA. The CDR3 spells CASSLTTNTGGETQYF. Written as DNA, the CDR3 is TGTGCCAGCAGCCTCACCACAAACACTGGGGGAGAGACCCAGTACTTC.

This chain joins TRBV10-3 and TRBJ1-3; D might be TRBD1 (5 bases). With 2 bases removed from V and 0 bases from J, the gap between germline ends came to 5 bases. The CDR3 covers 14 residues. Looked up from germline, CDR1 is ENHRY and CDR2 is SYGVKD. The CDR3 DNA sequence: TGTGCCATCAGTGAGGACAGCTCTGGAAACACCATATATTTT. This encodes CAISEDSSGNTIYF.

The V and J genes are TRBV7-6 and TRBJ2-2; the D call may be TRBD1 or TRBD2 (6 bases each). V was clipped by 3 bases and J by 5 bases, with 19 bases between them. The germline V gene has CDR1 SGHVS and CDR2 FNYEAQ. There are 17 residues in the CDR3. Here the CDR3 reads CASSFRGLGTTTGELFF. CDR3 nucleotides: TGTGCCAGCAGCTTCCGGGGGCTGGGGACAACTACCGGGGAGCTGTTTTTT. The full variable domain, rest sourced from reference TRBV7-6 and TRBJ2-2, is GAGVSQSPRYKVTKRGQDVALRCDPISGHVSLYWYRQALGQGPEFLTYFNYEAQQDKSGLPNDRFSAERPEGSISTLTIQRTEQRDSAMYRCASSFRGLGTTTGELFFGEGSRLTVL.

The rearrangement links TRBV28 to TRBJ1-5; D is perhaps TRBD1 (6 bases). CDR1 and CDR2 from the germline V gene are MDHEN and SYDVKM. The CDR3 consists of 15 residues. V was clipped by 6 bases and J by 0 bases, with 12 bases between them. Here the CDR3 DNA reads TGTGCCAGCAGCCGAGGGGGTTATAGCAATCAGCCCCAGCATTTT. Protein: CASSRGGYSNQPQHF.

The rearrangement uses TRBV20-1 and TRBJ2-5; 13 bases are a match to TRBD2. Germline values: CDR1 DFQATT, CDR2 SNEGSKA (reference sequence). The CDR3 has 14 amino acids. Unmatched junction bases numbered 8, after V lost 6 bases and J lost 7 bases. The CDR3 loop is CSARTSGGPGTQYF. CDR3 in DNA: TGCAGTGCGCGGACTAGCGGGGGCCCGGGGACCCAGTACTTC.

The J gene is TRBJ1-2, the V gene TRBV20-1; the D is unclear. Germline CDR1 reads DFQATT; CDR2 reads SNEGSKA (reference sequence). With 2 bases removed from V and 8 bases from J, the gap between germline ends came to 12 bases. The CDR3 contains 12 residues. The CDR3 loop is CSARHPHSGYTF. The CDR3 bases are TGCAGTGCTAGACATCCGCACTCGGGCTACACCTTC.

The sample holds a few counts of this clonotype. The CDR3 protein is CASGLAETQYF. In DNA form, the CDR3 reads TGTGCCAGCGGACTAGCAGAGACCCAGTACTTC. V usage is TRBV6-2 or TRBV6-3 and J usage is TRBJ2-5, with 8 bases that match TRBD2. The V and J ends lost 8 bases and 4 bases, in that order; junction bases with no gene match: 0. The CDR3 extends over 11 amino acids. The germline V gene encodes CDR1 MNHEY and CDR2 SVGEGT.

This sequence joins TRBV18 and TRBJ2-7; the match to TRBD1 covers 8 bases. The CDR3 runs 13 residues. The V gene end was trimmed by 3 bases and the J gene end by 5 bases; junction bases not matched to a gene: 3. Per germline, CDR1 KGHSH and CDR2 LQKENI. In nucleotides, the CDR3 is TGTGCCAGCTCACCGGGGACAGGTAACGAGCAGTACTTC. It encodes CASSPGTGNEQYF.

The chain links TRBV28 to TRBJ2-1; D gene ambiguous. The CDR3 runs 15 residues. CDR1 and CDR2 (germline): MDHEN, SYDVKM. Trimming left V 7 bases short and J 3 bases short, with 16 bases between. Here the CDR3 reads CASTPQPDGYNEQFF. The CDR3 nucleotides are TGTGCCAGCACTCCCCAGCCCGATGGCTACAATGAGCAGTTCTTC.

This clonotype was detected a few times. V is TRBV6-5 and J is TRBJ2-7; 9 nucleotides agree with TRBD1. Germline trimming cut 4 bases from V and 2 bases from J; bases unmatched to any gene: 6. The CDR3 extends over 15 amino acids. Per the germline V gene, CDR1 is MNHEY and CDR2 is SVGAGI. In DNA, the CDR3 is TGTGCCAGCAGTTCCCCGGGACAGGGAACCTACGAGCAGTACTTC. Translating gives CASSSPGQGTYEQYF.

The table lists this clonotype with a few counts. The CDR3 spells CASSHPKEGLHGNEQFF. DNA for the CDR3: TGTGCCAGCAGCCATCCCAAAGAGGGGTTACATGGCAATGAGCAGTTCTTC. V gene TRBV3-1 combines with J gene TRBJ2-1; D is tentatively TRBD1 or TRBD2 (5 bases each). CDR3 length: 17 amino acids. V shed 3 bases and J shed 6 bases, with 21 bases lying between them. The V gene's germline CDR1 is LGHDT and CDR2 YNNKEL (reference sequence).

This clonotype was recorded at least ten times. The chain couples TRBV7-2 to TRBJ1-6; D remains ambiguous. Per the germline V gene, CDR1 is SGHTA and CDR2 is FQGNSA. The germline V and J ends were trimmed by 3 bases and 0 bases, with 6 bases remaining between them. This CDR3 is built from 15 residues. CDR3: CASSFGSSYNSPLHF. The CDR3 nucleotides are TGTGCCAGCAGCTTTGGGAGCTCCTATAATTCACCCCTCCACTTT.

This clonotype was found a few times. The chain joins TRBV7-9 to TRBJ2-3; D remains unclear. The CDR3 is made up of 14 amino acids. CDR1 is SEHNR, CDR2 FQNEAQ, per germline (reference sequence). The V gene lost 6 bases and the J gene lost 3 bases, with 13 bases spanning the gap. CDR3 sequence: CASRNGVLTDTQYF. The CDR3 bases are TGTGCCAGCAGGAACGGTGTTCTAACAGATACGCAGTATTTT. The full variable domain, with the rest looked up from reference TRBV7-9 and TRBJ2-3, is DTGVSQNPRHKITKRGQNVTFRCDPISEHNRLYWYRQTLGQGPEFLTYFQNEAQLEKSRLLSDRFSAERPKGSFSTLEIQRTEQGDSAMYLCASRNGVLTDTQYFGPGTRLTVL.

This chain joins TRBV12-5 and TRBJ1-2; D remains unclear. The CDR3 runs 13 residues. Germline V gene data show CDR1 as LGHNT and CDR2 as FRNRAP. Deletions cut 6 bases from V and 0 bases from J, with 8 bases between. CDR3 DNA sequence: TGTGCTAGTGGACCCATTGCTAACTATGGCTACACCTTC. This sequence encodes CASGPIANYGYTF. The full variable domain, its missing parts supplied by reference TRBV12-5 and TRBJ1-2, is DARVTQTPRHKVTEMGQEVTMRCQPILGHNTVFWYRQTMMQGLELLAYFRNRAPLDDSGMPKDRFSAEMPDATLATLKIQPSEPRDSAVYFCASGPIANYGYTFGSGTRLTVV.

This clonotype was found many times. This rearrangement joins TRBV29-1 to TRBJ2-6, with 12 bases lining up with TRBD1. The CDR3 has 16 residues. Germline assignment: CDR1 SQVTM and CDR2 ANQGSEA. V was pared by 5 bases and J by 1 base, with 3 bases of the junction left unmatched. The CDR3 nucleotides are TGCAGCGTTCGGGACAGGGGGCCGTCTGGGGCCAACGTCCTGACTTTC. Translation: CSVRDRGPSGANVLTF. Full variable domain (missing parts from reference TRBV29-1 and TRBJ2-6): SAVISQKPSRDICQRGTSLTIQCQVDSQVTMMFWYRQQPGQSLTLIATANQGSEATYESGFVIDKFPISRPNLTFSTLTVSNMSPEDSSIYLCSVRDRGPSGANVLTFGAGSRLTVL.

This clonotype has a count of ten or more. V and J are TRBV10-3 and TRBJ2-2, with 11 positions matching TRBD2. V shed 0 bases and J 5 bases; nucleotides not matched to a gene: 2. Germline values: CDR1 ENHRY, CDR2 SYGVKD. This CDR3 has 16 amino acids. CDR3 in DNA: TGTGCCATCAGTGAGTCGGCTAGCGGGGGGACCGGGGAGCTGTTTTTT. Its protein product is CAISESASGGTGELFF.

The table lists this clonotype with a few counts. This chain joins TRBV7-6 and TRBJ1-2; the D gene is possibly TRBD1 (5 bases). The V gene's germline CDR1 is SGHVS and CDR2 FNYEAQ. The CDR3 loop spans 14 amino acids. The germline V and J ends were trimmed by 1 base and 3 bases, with 9 bases remaining between them. For the CDR3, the DNA is TGTGCCAGCAGCTTAGGCAGGGAGGACTATGGCTACACCTTC. Translation: CASSLGREDYGYTF.